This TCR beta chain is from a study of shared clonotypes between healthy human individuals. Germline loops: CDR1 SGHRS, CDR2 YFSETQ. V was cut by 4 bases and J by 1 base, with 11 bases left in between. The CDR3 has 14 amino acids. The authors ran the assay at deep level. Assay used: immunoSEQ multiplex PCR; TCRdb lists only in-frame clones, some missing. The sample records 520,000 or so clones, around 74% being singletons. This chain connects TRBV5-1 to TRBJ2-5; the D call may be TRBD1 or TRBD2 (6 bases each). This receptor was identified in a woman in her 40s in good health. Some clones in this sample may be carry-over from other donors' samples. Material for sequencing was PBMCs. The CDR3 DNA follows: TGCGCCAGCAGCCGCGAGGGGGGCCAAGAGACCCAGTACTTC. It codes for CASSREGGQETQYF.